These 26 T cell receptor beta chains came from one sample sequenced in a study of PD-L1 blockade in urothelial cancer. Time point reported: peripheral blood 6 weeks after treatment start. The data were produced by immunoSEQ multiplex PCR, yet TCRdb's version contains in-frame clones alone and is incomplete. Counted here are more than 90,000 clones, 83% occurring once; the ten biggest clones make up approximately 8.4%. Here the sequenced sample was PBMCs, taken around atezolizumab (anti-PD-L1) treatment. The receptors were gathered from an older man with urothelial cancer.

This clone was counted ten times or more. J is TRBJ2-7 and V is TRBV9, with D possibly matching TRBD1 (5 bases). Trimming cost V 4 bases and J 5 bases, with 16 bases left between them. The germline V gene encodes CDR1 SGDLS and CDR2 YYNGEE. This CDR3 region has 14 residues. This chain's CDR3 is CASSSQDTSHEQYF. For the CDR3, the DNA is TGTGCCAGCAGCTCTCAGGACACTTCCCACGAGCAGTACTTC.

V usage is TRBV10-1 and J usage is TRBJ2-1; D may be TRBD2 (7 bases). The germline V and J ends were trimmed by 0 bases and 1 base, with 10 bases remaining between them. Germline CDR1 reads WNHNN; CDR2 reads SYGVQD (reference sequence). The CDR3 has 16 amino acids. CDR3 sequence reads: CASSESRGASYNEQFF. The DNA of the CDR3 is TGCGCCAGCAGTGAGTCCCGGGGGGCGTCCTACAATGAGCAGTTCTTC.

This rearrangement joins TRBV5-1 to TRBJ2-7; 8 positions match TRBD1. Germline V gene sequence: CDR1 SGHRS, CDR2 YFSETQ. The J segment lost 3 bases and the V segment lost 4 bases, leaving 9 bases of the junction unmatched. This CDR3 contains 15 residues. Here the CDR3 reads CASSPQGAGDYEQYF. Here the CDR3 DNA reads TGCGCCAGCAGCCCTCAGGGGGCTGGGGACTACGAGCAGTACTTC. The complete variable domain, with remaining parts taken from reference TRBV5-1 and TRBJ2-7, reads KAGVTQTPRYLIKTRGQQVTLSCSPISGHRSVSWYQQTPGQGLQFLFEYFSETQRNKGNFPGRFSGRQFSNSRSEMNVSTLELGDSALYLCASSPQGAGDYEQYFGPGTRLTVT.

J is TRBJ2-2 and V is TRBV10-3; TRBD2 agrees at 9 bases. With V trimmed by 8 bases and J by 7 bases, 5 bases remained unmatched. The CDR3 has 13 amino acids. CDR1 and CDR2 (germline): ENHRY, SYGVKD. The CDR3 here is CAILAGKGGELFF. CDR3 bases: TGTGCCATCCTAGCGGGAAAGGGCGGGGAGCTGTTTTTT.

This clone has a single count. The chain carries TRBV5-1 and TRBJ2-2; tentatively, D is TRBD1 (5 bases). Per germline, CDR1 SGHRS and CDR2 YFSETQ. The V gene lost 2 bases and the J gene lost 0 bases, with 8 bases spanning the gap. This CDR3 contains 15 residues. The CDR3, as DNA: TGCGCCAGCAGCTTAGGGGCCGCGAACACCGGGGAGCTGTTTTTT. Translation gives CASSLGAANTGELFF.

V is TRBV13 and J is TRBJ2-3; 7 bases map to TRBD2. CDR3 length: 15 residues. Germline CDR1 is PRHDT and CDR2 is FYEKMQ (reference sequence). V was pared by 0 bases and J by 4 bases, with 4 bases of the junction left unmatched. This CDR3 reads CASSLGGGNADTQYF. As DNA, the CDR3 is TGTGCCAGCAGCTTAGGCGGGGGGAACGCAGATACGCAGTATTTT.

The chain has TRBV6-5 and TRBJ2-7, with TRBD2 identical over 10 bases. Germline values: CDR1 MNHEY, CDR2 SVGAGI. V dropped 3 bases and J dropped 6; count of bases not matched to a gene: 2. CDR3 length: 13 amino acids. CDR3 in amino acids: CASSYVAGGEQYF. The CDR3 nucleotides are TGTGCCAGCAGTTATGTAGCGGGAGGCGAGCAGTACTTC.

The chain carries TRBV6-4 and TRBJ1-1; TRBD1 is a possible D gene (6 bases). The CDR3 extends over 13 amino acids. The V and J ends lost 8 bases and 8 bases respectively, with 18 bases between them. Per the germline V gene, CDR1 is MRHNA and CDR2 is SNTAGT. The CDR3 loop is CASLGGGEGEAFF. The CDR3 nucleotides read TGTGCCAGCTTAGGTGGGGGCGAGGGGGAAGCTTTCTTT.

The V gene is TRBV6-5, the J gene TRBJ1-4; the match to TRBD1 covers 8 bases. Losses at the gene ends were 6 bases for V and 3 bases for J; bases not matched to a gene: 0. This CDR3 contains 13 residues. Germline CDR1 is MNHEY and CDR2 is SVGAGI. The CDR3 DNA reads as TGTGCCAGCAGACAGGGGGCTAATGAAAAACTGTTTTTT. It codes for CASRQGANEKLFF.

The chain links TRBV5-1 to TRBJ1-6; maybe TRBD1 (6 bases). V lost 2 bases and J 2 bases, leaving 11 bases between the germline ends. The CDR3 runs to 16 residues. Germline values: CDR1 SGHRS, CDR2 YFSETQ. The DNA of the CDR3 is TGCGCCAGCAGCTTACAGGGATTCACCTATAATTCACCCCTCCACTTT. It is translated as CASSLQGFTYNSPLHF.

Comments on this clone: Other DNA sequences within the sample encode an identical CDR3. The gene calls are TRBV6-5 and TRBJ2-7; TRBD2 agrees at 7 bases. V was pared by 9 bases and J by 2 bases, with 1 base of the junction left unmatched. The CDR3 length is 11 residues. Germline loops: CDR1 MNHEY, CDR2 SVGAGI. The CDR3 DNA reads TGTGCCAGTGGGGGGGCCTACGAGCAGTACTTC. It codes for CASGGAYEQYF.

This clone was seen a single time. The chain couples TRBV9 to TRBJ2-1; 9 bases fit TRBD1. Germline V CDR1 and CDR2: SGDLS, YYNGEE. The J segment lost 1 base and the V segment lost 4 bases, leaving 12 bases of the junction unmatched. The CDR3 totals 18 residues. The CDR3 coding sequence is TGTGCCAGCAGCCCCCCAACTTGGACAGGGGAATCCTACAATGAGCAGTTCTTC. The encoded protein is CASSPPTWTGESYNEQFF.

This chain joins TRBV11-3 and TRBJ2-7; D ambiguous. V lost 1 base and J lost 6, with 19 bases in between. The germline CDR1 and CDR2 sequences are SGHNT and YENEEA. The CDR3 spans 16 residues. CDR3 protein: CASSLGRSPRTGEQYF. CDR3 sequence (DNA): TGTGCCAGCAGCTTAGGCCGATCCCCACGAACCGGCGAGCAGTACTTC.

The chain combines TRBV2 with TRBJ2-3; no clear D gene. The CDR3 runs 13 residues. V was shortened by 9 bases and J by 6 bases, with 16 bases between the two germline ends. Germline loops: CDR1 SNHLY, CDR2 FYNNEI. The CDR3 region is CASAPNQADTQYF. In nucleotides, the CDR3 is TGTGCCAGTGCCCCTAACCAGGCGGATACGCAGTATTTT.

The chain employs TRBV14 and TRBJ1-2; D is possibly TRBD1 (5 bases). Per germline, CDR1 SGHDN and CDR2 FVKESK. V was cut by 4 bases and J by 5 bases, with 14 bases left in between. The CDR3 sequence is 14 residues long. CDR3 DNA: TGTGCCAGCAGCCTCTTAGGGGCCCGGTATGGCTACACCTTC. Its translation: CASSLLGARYGYTF.

This clone is a singleton in its sample. This sequence joins TRBV5-4 and TRBJ2-2; 11 nucleotides agree with TRBD1. The length of the CDR3 is 16 residues. Trimming at V came to 0 bases and at J to 6 bases, leaving 4 bases not matched to a gene. CDR1 and CDR2 (germline): SGHNT, YYREEE (reference sequence). The CDR3 DNA sequence: TGTGCCAGCAGCTTGGCCCGGACAGGGGGCCCCGGGGAGCTGTTTTTT. Protein product: CASSLARTGGPGELFF.

V usage is TRBV29-1 and J usage is TRBJ1-2; a weak D match, TRBD1 (6 bases). The CDR3 runs 11 residues. Germline assignment: CDR1 SQVTM and CDR2 ANQGSEA. The germline V and J ends were trimmed by 6 bases and 7 bases, with 12 bases remaining between them. CDR3 nucleotides: TGCAGCGTCGAACAGGGTGGTGGCTACACCTTC. This codes for CSVEQGGGYTF.

The chain carries TRBV10-3 and TRBJ1-2; 8 nucleotides align to TRBD1. Germline CDR1 ENHRY, CDR2 SYGVKD. V gave up 7 bases and J gave up 1 base; unmatched junction bases: 5. The CDR3 has 14 amino acids. The chain's CDR3 is CAIKRTGNNYGYTF. DNA of the CDR3: TGTGCCATCAAAAGGACAGGGAATAACTATGGCTACACCTTC.

The chain links TRBV10-1 to TRBJ2-2; a possible D gene is TRBD1 (6 bases). V was shortened by 3 bases and J by 6 bases, with 14 bases between the two germline ends. From germline, CDR1 is WNHNN and CDR2 SYGVQD (reference sequence). The CDR3 covers 15 residues. CDR3 bases: TGCGCCAGCAGTGAAACAGGGAAAATATCCGGGGAGCTGTTTTTT. Translating gives CASSETGKISGELFF.

V usage is TRBV9 and J usage is TRBJ2-7; TRBD2 matches at 8 bases. The germline V gene encodes CDR1 SGDLS and CDR2 YYNGEE. The CDR3 totals 15 residues. The V segment lost 0 bases and the J segment 1 base; nucleotides outside the gene matches: 3. In nucleotides, the CDR3 is TGTGCCAGCAGCGTAGCGCCGGGAGGGTCCTACGAGCAGTACTTC. Translated: CASSVAPGGSYEQYF. The full variable domain, completed using reference TRBV9 and TRBJ2-7, is DSGVTQTPKHLITATGQRVTLRCSPRSGDLSVYWYQQSLDQGLQFLIQYYNGEERAKGNILERFSAQQFPDLHSELNLSSLELGDSALYFCASSVAPGGSYEQYFGPGTRLTVT.

The rearrangement uses TRBV2 and TRBJ2-7; D is possibly TRBD1 (6 bases). V lost 3 bases and J lost 4, with 10 bases in between. This CDR3 spans 13 amino acids. CDR1 and CDR2 from the germline V gene are SNHLY and FYNNEI. Here the CDR3 reads CASSETGRYEQYF. The DNA for the CDR3 is TGTGCCAGCAGTGAGACAGGACGGTACGAGCAGTACTTC.

The rearrangement links TRBV21-1 to TRBJ2-5; TRBD2 is the table's D call and was not checked against the DNA. TRBV21-1 counts as a pseudogene. The CDR3 runs to 14 residues. The CDR3 DNA reads TGTGCCAGCATCGTCGTACGGGACCAAGAGACCCAGTACTTC. It yields the protein CASIVVRDQETQYF.

The CDR3 nucleotides are TGTGCAAGTCGCCCCCGGAGGGGGTTGTTGGGACAGGGACGCACCGGGGAGCTGTTTTTT. This codes for CASRPRRGLLGQGRTGELFF. This chain connects TRBV12-2 to TRBJ2-2; the DNA was not used to check the table's D call, TRBD1. TRBV12-2 is a listed pseudogene. The CDR3 extends over 20 amino acids.

The rearrangement joins TRBV2 to TRBJ1-4, with 10 bases lining up with TRBD1. The CDR3 length is 13 residues. The V and J ends lost 8 bases and 8 bases, in that order; junction bases with no gene match: 5. Germline V gene data show CDR1 as SNHLY and CDR2 as FYNNEI. CDR3 sequence (DNA): TGTGCCAGCGTGACAGGGGGCGAAGAAAAACTGTTTTTT. Its protein product is CASVTGGEEKLFF.

The V and J genes are TRBV7-2 and TRBJ2-3; 7 nucleotides align to TRBD2. Unmatched junction bases numbered 6, after V lost 7 bases and J lost 5 bases. CDR1 and CDR2 (germline): SGHTA, FQGNSA. CDR3 size: 13 residues. This chain's CDR3 is CASNAGVIDTQYF. The CDR3 DNA reads TGTGCCAGCAATGCGGGAGTGATAGATACGCAGTATTTT.

V and J are TRBV19 and TRBJ1-2, with 8 nucleotides matching TRBD1. Unmatched junction bases numbered 5, after V lost 7 bases and J lost 1 base. Per germline, CDR1 LNHDA and CDR2 SQIVND (reference sequence). CDR3 length: 14 residues. CDR3 nucleotides: TGTGCCAGTATCGGACAGGGATATAACTATGGCTACACCTTC. Its translation: CASIGQGYNYGYTF.